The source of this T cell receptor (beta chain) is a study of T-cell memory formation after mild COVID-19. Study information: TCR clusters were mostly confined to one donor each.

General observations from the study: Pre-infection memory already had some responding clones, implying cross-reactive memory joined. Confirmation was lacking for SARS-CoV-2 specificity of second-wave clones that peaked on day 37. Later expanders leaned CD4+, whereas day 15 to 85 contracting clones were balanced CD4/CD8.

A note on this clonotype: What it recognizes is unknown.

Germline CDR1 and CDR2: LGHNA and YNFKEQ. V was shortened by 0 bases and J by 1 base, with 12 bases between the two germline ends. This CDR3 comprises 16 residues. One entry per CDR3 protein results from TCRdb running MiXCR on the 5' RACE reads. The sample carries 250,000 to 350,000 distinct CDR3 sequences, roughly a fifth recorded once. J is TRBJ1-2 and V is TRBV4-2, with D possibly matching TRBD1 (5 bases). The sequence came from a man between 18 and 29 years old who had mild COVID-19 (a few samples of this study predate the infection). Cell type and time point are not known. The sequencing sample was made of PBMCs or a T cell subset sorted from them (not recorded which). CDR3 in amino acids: CASSQELAQGNYGYTF. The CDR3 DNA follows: TGTGCCAGCAGCCAAGAGTTGGCGCAGGGTAACTATGGCTACACCTTC.